This T cell receptor beta chain was observed in a study of regulatory T cells in long-lasting Graves disease. In building TCR beta libraries, iRepertoire HTBI primers were used together with Arm-PCR of CDR3 regions. TCRdb called the multiplex PCR reads again in MiXCR, with one record for every CDR3 protein. The table lists a few hundred thousand distinct CDR3 sequences, 23% of them singletons. The time point denotes: persistent/refractory GD, antithyroid drugs over 5 years with positive TRAb. Researchers made the TCR library from RNA that was extracted from PBMCs. The sequence came from a female donor with Graves disease. This material consisted of peripheral blood mononuclear cells (PBMCs), taken when the disease was refractory, from a patient treated with antithyroid drugs.

CDR3 sequence reads: CASSGPGAYGYTF. CDR3 nucleotides: TGTGCCAGCAGTGGCCCCGGGGCCTATGGCTACACCTTC. This rearrangement joins TRBV25-1 to TRBJ1-2, with D possibly being TRBD1 (5 bases). The CDR3 sequence is 13 residues long. The V and J ends lost 4 bases and 4 bases respectively, with 10 bases between them. Germline V gene sequence: CDR1 MGHDK, CDR2 SYGVNS.